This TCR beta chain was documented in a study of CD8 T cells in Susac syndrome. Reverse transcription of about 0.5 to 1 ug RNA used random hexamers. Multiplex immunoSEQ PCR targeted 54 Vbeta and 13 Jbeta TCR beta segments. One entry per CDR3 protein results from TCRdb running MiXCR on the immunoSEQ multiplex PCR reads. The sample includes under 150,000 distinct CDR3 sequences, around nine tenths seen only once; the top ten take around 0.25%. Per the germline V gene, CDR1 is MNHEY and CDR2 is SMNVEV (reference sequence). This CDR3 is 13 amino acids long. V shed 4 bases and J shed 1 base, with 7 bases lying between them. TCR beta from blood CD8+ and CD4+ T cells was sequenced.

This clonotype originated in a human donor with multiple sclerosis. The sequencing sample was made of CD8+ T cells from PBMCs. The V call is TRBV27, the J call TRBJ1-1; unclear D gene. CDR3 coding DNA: TGTGCCAGCAGTTATGGGCAGAACACTGAAGCTTTCTTT. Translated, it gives CASSYGQNTEAFF.